This TCR beta chain was identified during a study of blood T cell repertoires in COVID-19. Overall study context: Sites across the United States, Italy and Spain contributed samples from acute and convalescent COVID-19. From T cells, B-cell-depleted T cells, or PBMCs came the material, which was cDNA or gDNA.

Per the original data handling: Reference gene primers were amplified, and this amplification served to estimate nucleated cell counts. Only in-frame clones appear in the TCRdb table, and some are missing; sequencing was by immunoSEQ multiplex PCR. V and J calls and clone size come straight from that table; D and trimming were deduced from the DNA. The sample contains approximately 390,000 clones, over 75% of which appear only once. The CDR3 has 15 amino acids. CDR1 is SNHLY and CDR2 is FYNNEI in the germline V gene. The V and J ends lost 5 bases and 6 bases respectively, with 16 bases between them. Patients from Seattle were sampled longitudinally, starting during active infection.

The sequencing input was peripheral blood. This sequence originates from a woman aged 60-70 years with COVID-19, enrolled during active disease. J is TRBJ1-4 and V is TRBV2; tentatively, D is TRBD1 (5 bases). The DNA for the CDR3 is TGTGCCAGCAGTCTTATGGGGCCGTTGGATGAAAAACTGTTTTTT. Translated, it gives CASSLMGPLDEKLFF. Together with reference TRBV2 and TRBJ1-4, the CDR3 gives the full variable domain: EPEVTQTPSHQVTQMGQEVILRCVPISNHLYFYWYRQILGQKVEFLVSFYNNEISEKSEIFDDQFSVERPDGSNFTLKIRSTKLEDSAMYFCASSLMGPLDEKLFFGSGTQLSVL.